The rows below give T cell receptor beta chains drawn from one sample of a study of T cell changes during pregnancy in multiple sclerosis. Data came from immunoSEQ multiplex PCR; TCRdb stores just in-frame clones and leaves some out. This table has 57,000 or so clones, about 91% appearing once. The sequencing used peripheral blood, collected after pregnancy. These receptors all stem from a female donor in good health, enrolled as a control in a pregnancy study. Both conserved end residues are part of each CDR3. The D gene is left open where the match is weak. A row's size may be missing; if present it is once, few, many or a size class.

D,size,V,J,CDR3,DNA
TRBD2,once,TRBV23-1,TRBJ2-7,CASSPSSGRIPYEQYF,TGCGCCAGCAGCCCGTCTAGCGGGAGGATCCCCTACGAGCAGTACTTC
TRBD1,.,TRBV19,TRBJ2-7,CASSITGGSYEQYF,TGTGCCAGTAGTATTACAGGGGGCTCCTACGAGCAGTACTTC
.,.,TRBV5-4,TRBJ1-1,CASSLRDGEPEAFF,TGTGCCAGCAGCCTCAGAGACGGGGAACCTGAAGCTTTCTTT
TRBD2,.,TRBV4-3,TRBJ2-1,CASSQDVASGGNEQFF,TGCGCCAGCAGCCAAGATGTCGCTAGCGGGGGCAATGAGCAGTTCTTC
TRBD2,.,TRBV19,TRBJ2-5,CASTGVAGQETQYF,TGTGCCAGTACCGGGGTAGCGGGCCAAGAGACCCAGTACTTC
TRBD1,.,TRBV5-4,TRBJ1-2,CASGSRTGVGIGGYTF,TGTGCCAGCGGTTCACGGACAGGGGTAGGAATCGGTGGCTACACCTTC
.,.,TRBV10-3,TRBJ1-3,CAISEIISSSGNTIYF,TGTGCCATCAGTGAGATCATTAGTTCCTCTGGAAACACCATATATTTT
TRBD2,.,TRBV30,TRBJ2-1,CAWSVKRGYYNEQFF,TGTGCCTGGAGTGTAAAGCGGGGCTATTACAATGAGCAGTTCTTC
TRBD1,.,TRBV18,TRBJ1-2,CASSPAQGADGYTF,TGTGCCAGCTCACCAGCACAGGGGGCGGATGGCTACACCTTC
.,.,TRBV5-8,TRBJ1-3,CASRGSGNTIYF,TGTGCCAGCCGGGGCTCTGGAAACACCATATATTTT
.,.,TRBV7-6,TRBJ1-2,CASSLASRDGYTF,TGTGCCAGCAGCTTAGCGTCTAGAGATGGCTACACCTTC
.,.,TRBV7-9,TRBJ2-7,CASSQRGGPSYEQYF,TGTGCCAGCAGCCAGAGGGGGGGGCCTTCCTACGAGCAGTACTTC
.,.,TRBV19,TRBJ2-1,CASSIVLDNEQFF,TGTGCCAGTAGTATAGTTTTAGACAATGAGCAGTTCTTC
TRBD1,.,TRBV11-3,TRBJ1-1,CASSLEGTVGTEAFF,TGTGCCAGCAGCTTAGAAGGGACAGTAGGAACTGAAGCTTTCTTT
TRBD2,.,TRBV2,TRBJ2-5,CASSPGLAGGGQETQYF,TGTGCCAGCAGCCCGGGACTAGCGGGGGGGGGTCAAGAGACCCAGTACTTC
.,.,TRBV7-2,TRBJ2-7,CASSPRQGGPEQYF,TGTGCCAGCAGCCCGCGACAGGGAGGTCCCGAGCAGTACTTC
.,.,TRBV6-5,TRBJ2-5,CASSYSIPSPETQYF,TGTGCCAGCAGTTACTCGATTCCTAGCCCCGAGACCCAGTACTTC
.,many,TRBV30,TRBJ2-1,CAWSVLVPTYNEQFF,TGTGCCTGGAGTGTACTGGTGCCCACCTACAATGAGCAGTTCTTC
TRBD2,.,TRBV28,TRBJ2-3,CASSRTSGSTDTQYF,TGTGCCAGCAGCCGGACTAGCGGGAGCACAGATACGCAGTATTTT
TRBD2,.,TRBV7-9,TRBJ2-2,CASSLATSGTNTGELFF,TGTGCCAGCAGCCTCGCGACTAGCGGGACGAATACCGGGGAGCTGTTTTTT
.,.,TRBV30,TRBJ2-1,CAWSYREQFF,TGTGCCTGGAGCTATCGTGAGCAGTTCTTC
TRBD1,once,TRBV19,TRBJ1-2,CASTFRGQGAYGYTF,TGTGCCAGCACTTTTCGGGGACAGGGTGCCTATGGCTACACCTTC
TRBD1,.,TRBV15,TRBJ2-6,CATSPRDRVDSGANVLTF,TGTGCCACCAGCCCAAGGGACAGGGTGGACTCTGGGGCCAACGTCCTGACTTTC
.,.,TRBV6-1,TRBJ1-2,CASSPYELGGYTF,TGTGCCAGCAGCCCTTACGAGTTGGGCGGCTACACCTTC
.,.,TRBV27,TRBJ1-2,CASSLSVVSGYTF,TGTGCCAGCAGTTTATCGGTAGTGAGTGGCTACACCTTC
TRBD1,.,TRBV5-6,TRBJ1-2,CASSAWDSSNYGYTF,TGTGCCAGCAGCGCATGGGACAGTTCTAACTATGGCTACACCTTC
.,.,TRBV19,TRBJ1-5,CASSIDGSGGDEGNQPQHF,TGTGCCAGTAGTATAGATGGGTCGGGGGGAGATGAAGGCAATCAGCCCCAGCATTTT
.,.,TRBV7-9,TRBJ1-2,CASSRGQPIYGYTF,TGTGCCAGCAGCCGCGGACAGCCGATCTATGGCTACACCTTC